Presented here are 14 T cell receptor beta chains from one specimen sequenced in a study of CD8 T cells in ankylosing spondylitis. MiXCR was run by TCRdb on the 5' RACE reads, yielding one entry per CDR3 protein. Here the sample spans fewer than 200,000 distinct CDR3 sequences, approximately 20% being singletons. The sequenced material came from blood, either unsorted or a sorted T cell fraction (not recorded which). The receptors were gathered from a male donor with ankylosing spondylitis or in good health (not recorded which).

This clonotype has at least ten counts. The gene calls are TRBV20-1 and TRBJ2-7; weak D call: TRBD2 (6 bases). The CDR3 has 11 residues. CDR1 DFQATT and CDR2 SNEGSKA come from the germline V gene (reference sequence). V lost 3 bases and J 3 bases, leaving 6 bases between the germline ends. The CDR3 reads CSASGGYEQYF. Here the CDR3 DNA reads TGCAGTGCTAGCGGGGGCTACGAGCAGTACTTC.

This clonotype was seen at least ten times. The CDR3 spells CSVGERDFEQYF. The DNA of the CDR3 is TGCAGCGTTGGTGAAAGGGACTTCGAGCAGTACTTC. This chain connects TRBV29-1 to TRBJ2-7; D perhaps matches TRBD2 (6 bases). Germline CDR1 SQVTM, CDR2 ANQGSEA. The CDR3 sequence is 12 residues long. Between the trimmed V and J ends, which lost 4 bases and 6 bases, there was a span of 13 bases.

This clonotype was observed a handful of times. The chain combines TRBV12-3 or TRBV12-4 with TRBJ2-2; D is unclear. The CDR3 is 13 residues long. V was pared by 7 bases and J by 1 base, with 7 bases between. CDR3 protein: CASISGNTGELFF. Here the CDR3 DNA reads TGTGCCAGCATCTCGGGGAACACCGGGGAGCTGTTTTTT.

Ten or more counts support this clonotype. This chain joins TRBV20-1 and TRBJ2-3; D unclear. The CDR3 totals 15 residues. The V and J ends lost 1 base and 2 bases respectively, with 13 bases between them. Looked up from germline, CDR1 is DFQATT and CDR2 is SNEGSKA (reference sequence). The CDR3 loop reads CSARGLVIYTDTQYF. The CDR3 DNA is TGCAGTGCTAGAGGCCTAGTCATATACACAGATACGCAGTATTTT.

The genes are TRBV20-1 and TRBJ1-6; D may be TRBD1 (5 bases). V dropped 2 bases and J dropped 10 bases, with 12 bases sitting between them. This CDR3 spans 13 amino acids. From germline, CDR1 is DFQATT and CDR2 SNEGSKA (reference sequence). CDR3 sequence reads: CSARYGGGSPLHF. The DNA of the CDR3 is TGCAGTGCTAGATATGGGGGTGGGTCACCCCTCCACTTT.

This rearrangement joins TRBV20-1 to TRBJ2-1; 13 bases fit TRBD2. Germline lookup yields CDR1 DFQATT and CDR2 SNEGSKA (reference sequence). CDR3 size: 15 residues. Trimming took 0 bases from V and 10 from J; bases not matched to a gene: 6. The CDR3 nucleotides read TGCAGTGCTAGAGAAGGACTAGCGGGAGCTTGGGAGCAGTTCTTC. This translates into CSAREGLAGAWEQFF.

The rearrangement uses TRBV6-6 and TRBJ2-3; D remains ambiguous. V was clipped by 2 bases and J by 3 bases, with 15 bases between them. Looked up from germline, CDR1 is MNHNY and CDR2 is SVGAGI (reference sequence). The CDR3 consists of 16 residues. This CDR3 is CASSYTIGLHTDTQYF. CDR3 nucleotide sequence: TGTGCCAGCAGTTACACGATCGGCCTCCATACAGATACGCAGTATTTT.

The genes are TRBV4-2 and TRBJ1-5; possible D gene TRBD1, 5 bases. V was cut by 0 bases and J by 0 bases, with 9 bases left in between. The CDR3 totals 16 residues. CDR1 is LGHNA and CDR2 is YNFKEQ in the germline V gene. CDR3 nucleotide sequence: TGTGCCAGCAGCCAAGACCCAGGGAGTAGCAATCAGCCCCAGCATTTT. Translating gives CASSQDPGSSNQPQHF.

The gene calls are TRBV5-1 and TRBJ1-1, with 11 bases fitting TRBD1. Trimming at V came to 4 bases and at J to 4 bases, leaving 9 bases not matched to a gene. This CDR3 region has 16 residues. Germline V lookup: CDR1 SGHRS, CDR2 YFSETQ. CDR3 region: CASSTGQGASSTEAFF. The CDR3, as DNA: TGCGCCAGCAGCACCGGACAGGGGGCTTCCAGCACTGAAGCTTTCTTT.

The chain combines TRBV7-9 with TRBJ2-7; D call uncertain. Between the trimmed V and J ends, which lost 5 bases and 1 base, there was a span of 12 bases. Germline loops: CDR1 SEHNR, CDR2 FQNEAQ (reference sequence). The CDR3 covers 14 residues. CDR3 region: CASSAPRGSYEQYF. CDR3 sequence (DNA): TGTGCCAGCAGCGCCCCTCGTGGGTCCTACGAGCAGTACTTC.

This clonotype was counted at least ten times. This chain links TRBV12-3 or TRBV12-4 with TRBJ1-2; no firm D call. The CDR3 length is 16 residues. Trimming removed 7 bases at V and 0 bases at J, with 18 bases between. In DNA form, the CDR3 reads TGTGCCAGCACTAAACCTGGGCGGGTCCCTAACTATGGCTACACCTTC. Translation gives CASTKPGRVPNYGYTF.

V usage is TRBV18 and J usage is TRBJ2-1; 9 bases map to TRBD1. Germline CDR1 reads KGHSH; CDR2 reads LQKENI. CDR3 length: 16 residues. Germline trimming cut 5 bases from V and 7 bases from J; bases unmatched to any gene: 12. CDR3 bases: TGTGCCAGCTCAGCCCTTACAGGGGGCGTTTTGAATGAGCAGTTCTTC. Translating it yields CASSALTGGVLNEQFF.

This clonotype was seen repeatedly, ten times or more. CDR3 loop: CASSPLGTKGYEQYF. Here the CDR3 DNA reads TGTGCCAGCAGCCCCCTCGGGACTAAAGGCTACGAGCAGTACTTC. The chain employs TRBV14 and TRBJ2-7, with 7 bases fitting TRBD2. Germline-derived CDR1 and CDR2 are SGHDN and FVKESK. This CDR3 has 15 residues. The V gene end was trimmed by 4 bases and the J gene end by 3 bases; junction bases not matched to a gene: 9.

The chain links TRBV29-1 to TRBJ2-1; tentatively, D is TRBD2 (6 bases). Deletions cut 3 bases from V and 15 bases from J, with 18 bases between. The CDR3 runs 12 residues. Germline V gene data show CDR1 as SQVTM and CDR2 as ANQGSEA. The DNA of the CDR3 is TGCAGCGTTGAGGCATGGGAGGAGGTTCCGTTCTTC. Its translation: CSVEAWEEVPFF.